Given below is one T cell receptor beta chain in context. Its antigen is not known. The sample comes from a study of CD8+ T cells in alopecia areata. cDNA serving as the sequencing template came from extracted, reverse transcribed RNA. Generated by immunoSEQ multiplex PCR, the TCRdb table keeps only in-frame clones and is missing some. The sample contains about 150,000 clones, about 89% of which appear only once. Notes on the study in general: Researchers reported that TCR sharing among patients proved less clear than in mice, possibly HLA-linked.

After removal of 1 base from V and 4 bases from J, the junction contained 6 bases not matched to a gene. The V gene's germline CDR1 is GTSNPN and CDR2 SVGIG (reference sequence). There are 16 residues in the CDR3. The J gene is TRBJ2-5, the V gene TRBV30; TRBD2 agrees at 13 bases. Sequenced material: CD8+ T cells sorted from blood, taken at week 0. The TCR comes from a human donor with alopecia areata. The CDR3 nucleotides are TGTGCCTGGAGTGAAGGACTAGCGGGAGAGGGAGAGACCCAGTACTTC. Translated: CAWSEGLAGEGETQYF. Together with reference TRBV30 and TRBJ2-5, the CDR3 gives the full variable domain: SQTIHQWPATLVQPVGSPLSLECTVEGTSNPNLYWYRQAAGRGLQLLFYSVGIGQISSEVPQNLSASRPQDRQFILSSKKLLLSDSGFYLCAWSEGLAGEGETQYFGPGTRLLVL.